These 32 T cell receptor beta chains were sequenced from one sample in a study of OX40 agonist ivuxolimab in advanced cancers. The protocol was immunoSEQ multiplex PCR, while the TCRdb copy is restricted to in-frame clones and leaves out a portion. The data contain some 70,000 clones, about 80% of them singletons. The sample consisted of CD4+ or CD8+ T cells sorted from blood, taken in a trial of the OX40 agonist ivuxolimab. The receptors were gathered from an adult with an advanced solid tumor such as melanoma, head and neck, liver or kidney cancer.

In its sample, this clone is medium-sized. The CDR3 reads CASSHLWGGSPLHF. The CDR3 nucleotides read TGCGCCAGCAGCCACCTATGGGGTGGGTCACCCCTCCACTTT. The V and J genes are TRBV4-1 and TRBJ1-6; no clear D. The germline V gene encodes CDR1 MGHRA and CDR2 YSYEKL. V was pared by 3 bases and J by 10 bases, with 13 bases between. This CDR3 contains 14 residues.

The rearrangement uses TRBV29-1 and TRBJ2-3; 7 nucleotides match TRBD2. The V gene end was trimmed by 5 bases and the J gene end by 2 bases; junction bases not matched to a gene: 4. CDR3 length: 13 amino acids. The germline V gene encodes CDR1 SQVTM and CDR2 ANQGSEA. CDR3: CSVSGGVTDTQYF. The CDR3 DNA reads as TGCAGCGTTAGTGGGGGGGTCACAGATACGCAGTATTTT.

This rearrangement joins TRBV19 to TRBJ1-1; no clear D. Germline CDR1 reads LNHDA; CDR2 reads SQIVND (reference sequence). This CDR3 is 12 amino acids long. V lost 4 bases, J lost 0 bases, and 3 bases lay in between. CDR3 sequence: CASSTLNTEAFF. The DNA for the CDR3 is TGTGCCAGTAGTACCCTGAACACTGAAGCTTTCTTT. Full variable domain (outside the CDR3, taken from reference TRBV19 and TRBJ1-1): DGGITQSPKYLFRKEGQNVTLSCEQNLNHDAMYWYRQDPGQGLRLIYYSQIVNDFQKGDIAEGYSVSREKKESFPLTVTSAQKNPTAFYLCASSTLNTEAFFGQGTRLTVV.

The table lists this clone with a few counts. At one end, the junction sequence differs from germline, possibly due to a read error. The DNA for the CDR3 is TGTGCTAGCAGCCCTGGGCGGGGCTCTGGGGCCAACGTCCTGACTTTC. It specifies CASSPGRGSGANVLTF. The chain carries TRBV7-7 and TRBJ2-6; D is perhaps TRBD2 (6 bases). This CDR3 is 16 amino acids long. The V gene's germline CDR1 is SSHAT and CDR2 FNYEAQ (reference sequence). Full variable domain (rest looked up from reference TRBV7-7 and TRBJ2-6): GAGVSQSPRYKVTKRGQDVTLRCDPISSHATLYWYQQALGQGPEFLTYFNYEAQPDKSGLPSDRFSAERPEGSISTLTIQRTEQRDSAMYRCASSPGRGSGANVLTFGAGSRLTVL.

J is TRBJ1-4 and V is TRBV7-2; D is possibly TRBD1 (5 bases). This CDR3 contains 14 residues. V was cut by 1 base and J by 4 bases, with 7 bases left in between. CDR1 and CDR2 (germline): SGHTA, FQGNSA. DNA of the CDR3: TGTGCCAGCAGCTTAGGAAGGGGTAATGAAAAACTGTTTTTT. It is translated as CASSLGRGNEKLFF.

The genes are TRBV5-4 and TRBJ1-1; D not resolved. This CDR3 has 13 amino acids. The ends were cut back, 4 bases at V and 3 bases at J, with 10 bases in the middle. Germline CDR1 and CDR2: SGHNT and YYREEE (reference sequence). The CDR3 DNA sequence: TGTGCCAGCAGCCAAGAGGCCCACACTGAAGCTTTCTTT. It is translated as CASSQEAHTEAFF.

The genes are TRBV5-4 and TRBJ2-3; the match to TRBD2 covers 10 bases. Germline loops: CDR1 SGHNT, CDR2 YYREEE (reference sequence). The CDR3 is 19 amino acids. V shed 0 bases and J 2 bases; nucleotides not matched to a gene: 12. CDR3 nucleotides: TGTGCCAGCAGCTTGGGCGCGCTAGCGGGGGCCAAAATCACAGATACGCAGTATTTT. It yields the protein CASSLGALAGAKITDTQYF. Complete variable domain (other parts from reference TRBV5-4 and TRBJ2-3): ETGVTQSPTHLIKTRGQQVTLRCSSQSGHNTVSWYQQALGQGPQFIFQYYREEENGRGNFPPRFSGLQFPNYSSELNVNALELDDSALYLCASSLGALAGAKITDTQYFGPGTRLTVL.

This clone appeared a single time. V is TRBV5-8 and J is TRBJ2-5; D not resolved. The CDR3 has 14 residues. The germline V and J ends were trimmed by 0 bases and 3 bases, with 9 bases remaining between them. CDR1 is SGHTS and CDR2 is YDEGEE in the germline V gene. The CDR3 DNA sequence: TGTGCCAGCAGCTTGGACGGCAGCGAAGAGACCCAGTACTTC. This codes for CASSLDGSEETQYF.

This chain joins TRBV7-2 and TRBJ2-3; TRBD1 matches at 8 bases. Germline CDR1 is SGHTA and CDR2 is FQGNSA. Losses at the gene ends were 2 bases for V and 1 base for J; bases not matched to a gene: 5. This CDR3 comprises 16 residues. CDR3 region: CASSLIGQGGTDTQYF. The CDR3 DNA follows: TGTGCCAGCAGCTTAATAGGACAGGGTGGCACAGATACGCAGTATTTT.

The genes are TRBV4-2 and TRBJ2-2, with D unclear. CDR1 and CDR2 from the germline V gene are LGHNA and YNFKEQ. This CDR3 is built from 14 residues. V was shortened by 0 bases and J by 7 bases, with 9 bases between the two germline ends. CDR3 region: CASSQDKRIGELFF. The CDR3 region has the DNA TGTGCCAGCAGCCAAGATAAGAGAATCGGGGAGCTGTTTTTT.

The rearrangement links TRBV6-1 to TRBJ2-6; a weak D match, TRBD1 (6 bases). The CDR3 is 16 amino acids. V was clipped by 6 bases and J by 2 bases, with 14 bases between them. Germline V gene lookup returns CDR1 MNHNS and CDR2 SASEGT. CDR3 in amino acids: CASSENRDTGANVLTF. CDR3 bases: TGTGCCAGCAGCGAAAATCGGGACACTGGGGCCAACGTCCTGACTTTC.

This clone turned up a few times. V is TRBV6-1 and J is TRBJ1-5; D gene ambiguous. The CDR3 length is 10 residues. The germline V gene encodes CDR1 MNHNS and CDR2 SASEGT. V was shortened by 6 bases and J by 11 bases, with 8 bases between the two germline ends. CDR3 loop: CASRPPAQHF. DNA of the CDR3: TGTGCCAGCAGGCCCCCAGCCCAGCATTTT.

Here the CDR3 DNA reads TGTGCCAGCAGTTTCTGGGGTGAAAAACTGTTTTTT. It yields the protein CASSFWGEKLFF. This chain uses TRBV27 with TRBJ1-4, with unresolved D. V lost 3 bases to trimming and J lost 7 bases, with 6 bases between them. The CDR3 covers 12 residues. The germline CDR1 and CDR2 sequences are MNHEY and SMNVEV (reference sequence).

This rearrangement joins TRBV7-9 to TRBJ2-1; the match to TRBD2 covers 8 bases. This CDR3 comprises 15 residues. CDR1 and CDR2 (germline): SEHNR, FQNEAQ (reference sequence). Trimming cost V 1 base and J 9 bases; bases outside gene matches: 8. CDR3 nucleotide sequence: TGTGCCAGCAGCTTAGGGGGTAGCGGGGTAGGTGAGCAGTTCTTC. Residues: CASSLGGSGVGEQFF.

The chain carries TRBV20-1 and TRBJ1-1, with unresolved D. Germline V lookup: CDR1 DFQATT, CDR2 SNEGSKA (reference sequence). The CDR3 has 9 residues. The V end lost 5 bases, the J end lost 8 bases, and 6 bases lay between the germline ends. The DNA for the CDR3 is TGCAGTGCTGGCTCCGAAGCTTTCTTT. It encodes CSAGSEAFF.

This clone came up a few times. The chain joins TRBV4-3 to TRBJ1-1; no clear D gene. The CDR3 loop spans 12 amino acids. CDR1 LGHNA and CDR2 YSLEER come from the germline V gene. V lost 0 bases and J lost 9, with 8 bases in between. CDR3 region: CASSQDGVKAFF. CDR3 nucleotide sequence: TGCGCCAGCAGCCAAGATGGGGTGAAAGCTTTCTTT.

The rearrangement joins TRBV10-3 to TRBJ1-4; D is perhaps TRBD1 (6 bases). The V end was cut by 0 bases, the J end by 3 bases, with 8 bases between. CDR1 and CDR2 from the germline V gene are ENHRY and SYGVKD. This CDR3 has 15 residues. The DNA for the CDR3 is TGTGCCATCAGTGAGTCAGGGGGATCTAATGAAAAACTGTTTTTT. Translating gives CAISESGGSNEKLFF.

The chain has TRBV9 and TRBJ2-3; 13 bases agree with TRBD2. The CDR3 consists of 22 residues. V was clipped by 1 base and J by 2 bases; unmatched bases: 19. CDR1 is SGDLS, CDR2 YYNGEE, per germline. Here the CDR3 reads CASSVYPQTSGGQAASTDTQYF. DNA of the CDR3: TGTGCCAGCAGCGTATACCCCCAGACTAGCGGGGGGCAGGCAGCATCCACAGATACGCAGTATTTT.

This chain uses TRBV18 with TRBJ2-5, with 9 bases fitting TRBD1. With V trimmed by 3 bases and J by 4 bases, 3 bases remained unmatched. This CDR3 spans 14 amino acids. CDR1 and CDR2 (germline): KGHSH, LQKENI. The CDR3 protein is CASSPTGGTETQYF. For the CDR3, the DNA is TGTGCCAGCTCACCCACAGGGGGCACAGAGACCCAGTACTTC.

The chain combines TRBV15 with TRBJ1-5; 8 positions agree with TRBD1. J gave up 9 bases and V 5 bases, and 6 bases lay outside the gene matches. Germline-derived CDR1 and CDR2 are LNHNV and YYDKDF (reference sequence). The CDR3 spans 13 residues. DNA of the CDR3: TGTGCCACCAGCCAGGGACAGGCGGGGCCCCAGCATTTT. Its translation is CATSQGQAGPQHF.

The genes are TRBV9 and TRBJ2-5; D may correspond to TRBD1 or TRBD2 (5 bases each). Trimming left V 4 bases short and J 1 base short, with 17 bases between. Germline V lookup: CDR1 SGDLS, CDR2 YYNGEE. The CDR3 has 16 residues. CDR3 DNA sequence: TGTGCCAGCAGCCCCCCCGGGGCTAGCCCCCAAGAGACCCAGTACTTC. The encoded protein is CASSPPGASPQETQYF.

This clone occurred a few times. The chain recombines TRBV12-5 with TRBJ1-1; TRBD1 matches at 7 bases. The CDR3 runs to 13 residues. The germline CDR1 and CDR2 sequences are LGHNT and FRNRAP. Trimming took 7 bases from V and 5 from J; bases not matched to a gene: 7. The CDR3 spells CASAQQGITEAFF. As DNA, the CDR3 is TGTGCTAGTGCCCAACAGGGGATAACTGAAGCTTTCTTT. Together with reference TRBV12-5 and TRBJ1-1, the CDR3 gives the full variable domain: DARVTQTPRHKVTEMGQEVTMRCQPILGHNTVFWYRQTMMQGLELLAYFRNRAPLDDSGMPKDRFSAEMPDATLATLKIQPSEPRDSAVYFCASAQQGITEAFFGQGTRLTVV.

The chain is built from TRBV19 and TRBJ1-3; a possible D gene is TRBD1 (5 bases). Germline V gene lookup returns CDR1 LNHDA and CDR2 SQIVND (reference sequence). Trimming took off 4 bases at V and 6 bases at J, with 13 bases between the two ends. This CDR3 contains 14 residues. The CDR3 DNA sequence: TGTGCCAGTAGTACCCATCGAGGGGTAAACACCATATATTTT. It encodes CASSTHRGVNTIYF.

As to this clone: Other DNA sequences in this specimen translate into the identical CDR3. The chain joins TRBV6-1 to TRBJ1-5; 8 positions agree with TRBD1. The germline CDR1 and CDR2 sequences are MNHNS and SASEGT. This CDR3 spans 14 amino acids. Trimming removed 5 bases from V and 2 bases from J; junction bases left unmatched: 2. CDR3 DNA: TGTGCCAGCAGTTGGGGACAGGGCAATCAGCCCCAGCATTTT. Translation gives CASSWGQGNQPQHF.

The V and J genes are TRBV10-3 and TRBJ2-3; 10 bases align to TRBD1. The V gene's germline CDR1 is ENHRY and CDR2 SYGVKD. The V and J ends lost 4 bases and 0 bases, in that order; junction bases with no gene match: 1. CDR3 length equals 15 residues. The CDR3 sequence: CAISGDRGSTDTQYF. CDR3 coding DNA: TGTGCCATCAGTGGGGACAGGGGAAGCACAGATACGCAGTATTTT.

V and J are TRBV5-4 and TRBJ1-1; 10 bases are a match to TRBD1. In germline, CDR1 is SGHNT, CDR2 YYREEE (reference sequence). The CDR3 consists of 15 residues. V lost 3 bases to trimming and J lost 4 bases; unmatched junction nucleotides: 6. CDR3 residues: CASSSDRDRGTEAFF. DNA for the CDR3: TGTGCCAGCAGCTCGGATCGGGACAGGGGCACTGAAGCTTTCTTT.

The chain employs TRBV4-3 and TRBJ2-5, with 9 bases lining up with TRBD2. V trimming: 4 bases; J trimming: 2 bases; junction bases outside the gene matches: 8. Germline V lookup: CDR1 LGHNA, CDR2 YSLEER. The CDR3 spans 16 residues. The chain's CDR3 is CASSPYSGGLQETQYF. CDR3 coding DNA: TGCGCCAGCAGCCCCTATAGCGGGGGCCTTCAAGAGACCCAGTACTTC.

This clone appeared a single time. The chain links TRBV18 to TRBJ1-2; D not resolved. The CDR3 spans 13 residues. CDR1 and CDR2 (germline): KGHSH, LQKENI. Trimming removed 6 bases from V and 4 bases from J, with 12 bases in between. The CDR3 loop is CASSTGDGYGYTF. CDR3 coding DNA: TGTGCCAGCTCGACCGGGGATGGCTATGGCTACACCTTC.

This rearrangement joins TRBV6-1 to TRBJ2-4; 9 bases are a match to TRBD2. CDR3 size: 16 residues. Germline V lookup: CDR1 MNHNS, CDR2 SASEGT. The V gene end was trimmed by 0 bases and the J gene end by 6 bases; junction bases not matched to a gene: 6. In DNA form, the CDR3 reads TGTGCCAGCAGTGAAGCGGCGGGGGGGCTCAGAAACATTCAGTACTTC. The encoded protein is CASSEAAGGLRNIQYF.

The rearrangement uses TRBV10-3 and TRBJ2-3, with D perhaps matching TRBD1 (5 bases). V shed 6 bases and J shed 1 base, with 8 bases lying between them. CDR1 ENHRY and CDR2 SYGVKD come from the germline V gene. The CDR3 consists of 13 residues. The CDR3 is CAISQQGTDTQYF. The CDR3 nucleotides read TGTGCCATCAGCCAACAGGGCACAGATACGCAGTATTTT.

The chain joins TRBV6-5 to TRBJ1-4; D gene unclear. Trimming shortened V by 0 bases and J by 7 bases, and 12 bases separated the two germline ends. Per the germline V gene, CDR1 is MNHEY and CDR2 is SVGAGI. The CDR3 is 15 amino acids. Here the CDR3 reads CASSYSTVGVEKLFF. The DNA of the CDR3 is TGTGCCAGCAGTTACTCCACAGTGGGTGTTGAAAAACTGTTTTTT.

This clone was seen only once. V gene TRBV5-4 combines with J gene TRBJ2-1; D may be TRBD1 or TRBD2 (7 bases each). Germline V gene sequence: CDR1 SGHNT, CDR2 YYREEE (reference sequence). The CDR3 has 16 amino acids. V lost 3 bases and J 7 bases, leaving 20 bases between the germline ends. The CDR3 loop is CASSSPQGGQHNEQFF. The CDR3 bases are TGTGCCAGCAGCTCCCCCCAGGGGGGGCAACATAATGAGCAGTTCTTC.